This T cell receptor beta chain was obtained from a study of T-cell reconstitution after alpha-beta-depleted transplantation in children. TCRbeta library construction was performed incorporating unique molecular identifiers. Each CDR3 protein gets one entry after TCRdb re-called the PCR reads with MiXCR. The sample contains about 230,000 distinct CDR3 sequences, approximately 10% of which appear only once. This clonotype was detected many times. The V gene's germline CDR1 is DFQATT and CDR2 SNEGSKA (reference sequence). CDR3 length equals 16 residues. The V gene end was trimmed by 3 bases and the J gene end by 1 base; junction bases not matched to a gene: 10.

The TCR originated in a child younger than two with acute myeloid leukemia, due to receive a stem cell transplant. The specimen comprised PBMCs, sampled before TCRalphabeta/CD19-depleted stem cell transplant. The chain couples TRBV20-1 to TRBJ2-5, with 8 bases lining up with TRBD2. DNA for the CDR3: TGCAGTGCTAGTCTTCCAGCGGGGGTTACCCAAGAGACCCAGTACTTC. Protein product: CSASLPAGVTQETQYF.